The 8 T cell receptor beta chains reported below all come from one sample, sequenced in a study of blood T cell repertoires in COVID-19. Assay: immunoSEQ multiplex PCR; the TCRdb copy retains only in-frame clones and omits some. The sample includes 250,000 to 300,000 clones, over 65% of them seen just once. The material sequenced was peripheral blood. Receptor source: a woman at least 80 years old with acute or convalescent COVID-19.

V is TRBV9 and J is TRBJ1-1, with 7 bases lining up with TRBD1. J gave up 8 bases and V 4 bases, and 8 bases lay outside the gene matches. This CDR3 has 13 residues. Germline CDR1 reads SGDLS; CDR2 reads YYNGEE. In DNA form, the CDR3 reads TGTGCCAGCAGCCTCGGGACAGAAATAGAAGCTTTCTTT. Translating gives CASSLGTEIEAFF.

J is TRBJ2-3 and V is TRBV20-1; 10 bases agree with TRBD2. This CDR3 has 15 amino acids. Germline trimming cut 3 bases from V and 2 bases from J; bases unmatched to any gene: 5. Per germline, CDR1 DFQATT and CDR2 SNEGSKA (reference sequence). CDR3 bases: TGCAGTGCTAGTGCAACTAGCGGGAACACAGATACGCAGTATTTT. It codes for CSASATSGNTDTQYF.

The rearrangement joins TRBV5-1 to TRBJ1-2; perhaps TRBD1 as D (6 bases). The CDR3 is made up of 14 amino acids. Germline assignment: CDR1 SGHRS and CDR2 YFSETQ. V dropped 2 bases and J dropped 3 bases, with 11 bases sitting between them. The CDR3 reads CASSFSGADYGYTF. In DNA, the CDR3 is TGCGCCAGCAGCTTCTCAGGGGCGGACTATGGCTACACCTTC.

This clone occurred once. V usage is TRBV19 and J usage is TRBJ1-2, with 7 bases that match TRBD1. From germline, CDR1 is LNHDA and CDR2 SQIVND (reference sequence). The CDR3 is 14 residues long. J was trimmed by 2 bases and V by 6 bases; bases with no gene match: 6. CDR3 loop: CASRETGSNYGYTF. DNA of the CDR3: TGTGCCAGTAGAGAGACAGGGTCAAACTATGGCTACACCTTC.

This sequence joins TRBV13 and TRBJ1-1; tentatively, D is TRBD1 (6 bases). The V end lost 4 bases, the J end lost 4 bases, and 19 bases lay between the germline ends. From germline, CDR1 is PRHDT and CDR2 FYEKMQ (reference sequence). This CDR3 region has 16 residues. CDR3 nucleotide sequence: TGTGCCAGCAGCTCGTCCTGGGGGCTATGGGGCACTGAAGCTTTCTTT. Protein product: CASSSSWGLWGTEAFF.

The table lists this clone with a count of one. The chain carries TRBV7-7 and TRBJ2-3; TRBD2 matches at 12 bases. Losses at the gene ends were 5 bases for V and 4 bases for J; bases not matched to a gene: 4. Germline-derived CDR1 and CDR2 are SSHAT and FNYEAQ (reference sequence). The CDR3 runs 15 residues. The CDR3 loop is CASSRTSGNSDTQYF. In DNA, the CDR3 is TGTGCCAGCAGCCGGACTAGCGGGAATTCAGATACGCAGTATTTT.

V usage is TRBV7-2 and J usage is TRBJ1-1; 7 nucleotides agree with TRBD1. This CDR3 is built from 15 residues. Germline CDR1 reads SGHTA; CDR2 reads FQGNSA. The ends lost 0 bases at V and 11 bases at J; junction bases unmatched: 12. CDR3 sequence: CASSLAGTAEAGAFF. CDR3 DNA: TGTGCCAGCAGCTTAGCCGGGACAGCTGAAGCTGGCGCTTTCTTT.

This clone was seen a handful of times. V is TRBV10-3 and J is TRBJ1-2; D may be TRBD1 (5 bases). Germline V gene sequence: CDR1 ENHRY, CDR2 SYGVKD. CDR3 size: 14 residues. Trimming took 5 bases from V and 4 from J, leaving 14 bases between them. CDR3 sequence (DNA): TGTGCCATCAGTTCCGTACAGGACGGCTATGGCTACACCTTC. This codes for CAISSVQDGYGYTF.